This is a list of T cell receptor beta chains from one sample in a study of blood T cell repertoires in COVID-19. Produced via immunoSEQ multiplex PCR; TCRdb's table is partial and in-frame only. The table records 150,000 to 200,000 clones, 85% of them present only once. Material: peripheral blood. The source of these receptors is a human donor with acute or convalescent COVID-19. The donor label of this sample is uncertain. Both conserved end residues are part of each CDR3. D genes are given only for firm matches. Expanded clones are given a class, and other clones once, few, many or no size at all.

.	.	TRBV30	TRBJ1-3	TGTGCCTGGAGTGTACGGCCAGGGTACGGAAACACCATATATTTT	CAWSVRPGYGNTIYF
once	TRBD2	TRBV9	TRBJ2-2	TGTGCCAGTAAAAGCGGGGGGGCCTCCGGGGAGCTGTTTTTT	CASKSGGASGELFF
.	TRBD1	TRBV7-2	TRBJ1-2	TGTGCCAGCAGCTCGGGACAGGGGGCAGGTGGCTACACCTTC	CASSSGQGAGGYTF
.	.	TRBV3-1/TRBV3-2	TRBJ1-1	TGTGCCAGCAGCCAAGATTGGGCGGGAACTGAAGCTTTCTTT	CASSQDWAGTEAFF
.	.	TRBV7-2	TRBJ1-3	TGTGCCAGCAGTGTTGGGGCATCTGGAAACACCATATATTTT	CASSVGASGNTIYF
few	TRBD1	TRBV25-1	TRBJ1-1	TGTGCCAGCAGTCTAAAGGGGGCCCCGCGAGAAGCTTTCTTT	CASSLKGAPREAFF
.	TRBD1	TRBV6-5	TRBJ2-7	TGTGCCAGCAGTTACTCAGGGGGCGTTTCACTCTACGAGCAGTACTTC	CASSYSGGVSLYEQYF
.	.	TRBV9	TRBJ2-5	TGTGCCAGCAGCGCCCAGGGTTTGGAGACCCAGTACTTC	CASSAQGLETQYF
.	TRBD1	TRBV2	TRBJ2-2	TGTGCCAGTAGCCCCAGGGGGCGGGGCACCGGGGAGCTGTTTTTT	CASSPRGRGTGELFF
.	.	TRBV19	TRBJ1-5	TGTGCCAGTAGGTCCCAGGGTCGCAGCAATCAGCCCCAGCATTTT	CASRSQGRSNQPQHF
.	.	TRBV2	TRBJ1-1	TGTGCCAGCAAAAGGAACGGGGAAGGGAACACTGAAGCTTTCTTT	CASKRNGEGNTEAFF
few	TRBD1	TRBV4-1	TRBJ1-1	TGCGCCAGCAGCCAAACTCCTGACAGGGGGTGGACTGAAGCTTTCTTT	CASSQTPDRGWTEAFF
.	TRBD2	TRBV30	TRBJ2-3	TGTGCCTGGAGTGCAAGCGGGGGGGCGGTAGATACGCAGTATTTT	CAWSASGGAVDTQYF
.	TRBD1	TRBV18	TRBJ1-5	TGTGCCAGCTCACCAACCGGGACAGGGGGCCTTATGAGCAATCAGCCCCAGCATTTT	CASSPTGTGGLMSNQPQHF
.	TRBD1	TRBV27	TRBJ2-7	TGTGCCAGCAGTCGGGACAGGGGAGGGAGCGAGCAGTACTTC	CASSRDRGGSEQYF
.	.	TRBV5-4	TRBJ1-2	TGTGCCAGCAGCTTGGACAGGAAGTCGGGCTACACCTTC	CASSLDRKSGYTF
.	TRBD1	TRBV3-1/TRBV3-2	TRBJ1-2	TGTGCCAGCAGCCAATTTCCGGGACAGAAGAACTATGGCTACACCTTC	CASSQFPGQKNYGYTF
.	TRBD1	TRBV5-4	TRBJ1-5	TGTGCCAGCAGCACAGGGGTGGGTCAGCCCCAGCATTTT	CASSTGVGQPQHF
.	.	TRBV4-2	TRBJ2-1	TGTGCCAGCAGCCAAGATCACTCCCCCTCCCGGGGATTTAATGAGCAGTTCTTC	CASSQDHSPSRGFNEQFF
.	.	TRBV6-5	TRBJ1-2	TGTGCCAGCAGCCCCGGGACTTCCAAGAGGGGCTACACCTTC	CASSPGTSKRGYTF
.	TRBD2	TRBV11-3	TRBJ2-1	TGTGCCAGCAGCCCGCCGGGACTAGCGGGGATGAGTGAGCAGTTCTTC	CASSPPGLAGMSEQFF
few	.	TRBV12-5	TRBJ2-7	TGTGCTAGTGGTTTGGGACAGGGAGGCTACGAGCAGTACTTC	CASGLGQGGYEQYF
.	.	TRBV29-1	TRBJ1-6	TGCAGCGTCTCACATGGGGGGGAGCCAGATTCACCCCTCCACTTT	CSVSHGGEPDSPLHF
.	.	TRBV5-4	TRBJ2-7	TGTGCCAGCAGCTTGTCCTCAGGGGCGTACGGTTACGAGCAGTACTTC	CASSLSSGAYGYEQYF
.	TRBD1	TRBV7-2	TRBJ2-7	TGTGCCAGCAGCTTAGCGGGGGACAGCACCTACGAGCAGTACTTC	CASSLAGDSTYEQYF
.	.	TRBV5-5	TRBJ1-2	TGTGCCAGCAGCTTTAGCCCGGCTCTTGGCTACACCTTC	CASSFSPALGYTF
.	TRBD2	TRBV15	TRBJ2-2	TGTGCCACCAGCGGCCCCTGGACTAGCGGGGGGGCCCCCGGGGAGCTGTTTTTT	CATSGPWTSGGAPGELFF
.	.	TRBV7-9	TRBJ2-7	TGTGCCAGCAGCTTAGAAGGGGTCTCCTACGAGCAGTACTTC	CASSLEGVSYEQYF
.	TRBD1	TRBV6-5	TRBJ1-5	TGTGCCAGCAGTTTCCGACAGGGTGGGAATCAGCCCCAGCATTTT	CASSFRQGGNQPQHF
.	TRBD1	TRBV29-1	TRBJ2-1	TGCAGCGTTGGGCAGGGGGCCGGTGTTGCTGAGCAGTTCTTC	CSVGQGAGVAEQFF
.	TRBD1	TRBV6-5	TRBJ1-2	TGTGCCAGCAGCTACGCACAGGGGCCCCCCCATGGCTACACCTTC	CASSYAQGPPHGYTF
.	.	TRBV12-3/TRBV12-4	TRBJ2-1	TGTGCCAGCAGTTTGCCACCTAGGAATGAGCAGTTCTTC	CASSLPPRNEQFF
.	.	TRBV5-1	TRBJ1-1	TGCGCCAGCAGCCGCGGGACGGACACTGAAGCTTTCTTT	CASSRGTDTEAFF
.	TRBD1	TRBV28	TRBJ1-2	TGTGCCAGCACCACAGGGGGCACTGGAATAAACTATGGCTACACCTTC	CASTTGGTGINYGYTF
.	.	TRBV5-6	TRBJ2-3	TGTGCCAGCAGCTCACTAGGAGACACAGATACGCAGTATTTT	CASSSLGDTDTQYF
.	.	TRBV18	TRBJ1-5	TGTGCCAGCTCACTCGAAGAGTTTAATCAGCCCCAGCATTTT	CASSLEEFNQPQHF
.	.	TRBV19	TRBJ1-6	TGTGCCAGTAGTTCCCGTGGCAGGGGCGATAATTCACCCCTCCACTTT	CASSSRGRGDNSPLHF
once	.	TRBV7-2	TRBJ1-5	TGTGCCAGCAGCTTGTACCGGGACACAAATCAGCCCCAGCATTTT	CASSLYRDTNQPQHF
.	.	TRBV6-5	TRBJ2-7	TGTGCCAGCAGTTACTCATATCAGGCCGATTTCTACGAGCAGTACTTC	CASSYSYQADFYEQYF
.	.	TRBV5-1	TRBJ1-1	TGCGCCAGCAGCTTAGGAGAAATGAACACTGAAGCTTTCTTT	CASSLGEMNTEAFF
.	.	TRBV7-9	TRBJ2-1	TGTGCCAGCAGCTTACAGGGGGGCCCGTACAATGAGCAGTTCTTC	CASSLQGGPYNEQFF
.	TRBD1	TRBV30	TRBJ1-2	TGTGCCTGGAGTTCAGGGGGCATCCAGGGGGGCTACACCTTC	CAWSSGGIQGGYTF
.	TRBD1	TRBV18	TRBJ1-1	TGTGCCAGCTCACCTTATCCAGGGGGCACTGAAGCTTTCTTT	CASSPYPGGTEAFF
.	TRBD1	TRBV5-1	TRBJ1-4	TGCGCCAGCAGCCCGGGACAGTCTAATGAAAAACTGTTTTTT	CASSPGQSNEKLFF
.	TRBD2	TRBV28	TRBJ2-7	TGTGCCAGCAGCCCGGGGGGTAGCTCCTACGAGCAGTACTTC	CASSPGGSSYEQYF
.	.	TRBV27	TRBJ2-3	TGTGCCAGCAGCTTAGGGTGGGCTGGCACAGATACGCAGTATTTT	CASSLGWAGTDTQYF
.	TRBD1	TRBV2	TRBJ2-3	TGTGCCAGCAGGACCTTGGTCAGGGGGCCAGATACGCAGTATTTT	CASRTLVRGPDTQYF
.	.	TRBV29-1	TRBJ1-2	TGCAGCGTTCGGGAAGAGGCTAACTATGGCTACACCTTC	CSVREEANYGYTF
.	.	TRBV18	TRBJ2-3	TGTGCCAGCTCACCATTGGAGGCCCCGAACCCGGGGACGCAGTATTTT	CASSPLEAPNPGTQYF